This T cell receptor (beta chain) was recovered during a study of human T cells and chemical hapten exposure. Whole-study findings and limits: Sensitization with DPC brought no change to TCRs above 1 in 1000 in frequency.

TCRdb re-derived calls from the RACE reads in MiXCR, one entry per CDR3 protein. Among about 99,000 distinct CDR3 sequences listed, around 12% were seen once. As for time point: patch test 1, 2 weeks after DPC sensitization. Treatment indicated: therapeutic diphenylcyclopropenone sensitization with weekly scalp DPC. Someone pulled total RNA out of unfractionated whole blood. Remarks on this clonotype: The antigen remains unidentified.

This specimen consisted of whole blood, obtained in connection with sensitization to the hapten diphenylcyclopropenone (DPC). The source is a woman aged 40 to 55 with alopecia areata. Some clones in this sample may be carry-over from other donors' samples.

The CDR3 region is CASSFEGAHTGELFF. CDR3 sequence (DNA): TGTGCCAGCAGCTTTGAGGGGGCGCACACCGGGGAGCTGTTTTTT. J is TRBJ2-2 and V is TRBV5-8; 7 nucleotides line up with TRBD1. Germline assignment: CDR1 SGHTS and CDR2 YDEGEE. The CDR3 is 15 residues long. With V trimmed by 2 bases and J by 3 bases, 4 bases remained unmatched.